Presented here are 21 T cell receptor beta chains from one specimen sequenced in a study of T cell repertoires in cytomegalovirus infection. Each CDR3 protein is one row after TCRdb ran MiXCR on the reads. The sample records over 300,000 distinct CDR3 sequences, 15% to 20% being singletons. The sequenced sample consisted of PBMCs. Source of these receptors: a human donor in good health (CMV status not recorded). Some clones in this sample may be carry-over from other donors' samples.

V gene TRBV4-1 combines with J gene TRBJ2-3; TRBD1 is a possible D gene (6 bases). Deletions cut 1 base from V and 2 bases from J, with 13 bases between. Germline CDR1 is MGHRA and CDR2 is YSYEKL. CDR3 size: 16 residues. CDR3 amino acids: CASSQATGTYTDTQYF. DNA for the CDR3: TGCGCCAGCAGCCAAGCCACAGGGACCTACACAGATACGCAGTATTTT.

This clonotype was recorded many times. This chain connects TRBV19 to TRBJ2-1, with 11 bases lining up with TRBD2. This CDR3 is 16 amino acids long. J gave up 1 base and V 4 bases, and 3 bases lay outside the gene matches. CDR1 LNHDA and CDR2 SQIVND come from the germline V gene (reference sequence). This CDR3 reads CASSTLAGGSYNEQFF. DNA for the CDR3: TGTGCCAGTAGTACCCTAGCGGGGGGTTCCTACAATGAGCAGTTCTTC.

This clonotype was observed at least ten times. The chain couples TRBV28 to TRBJ1-1; no definite D call. Trimming shortened V by 4 bases and J by 6 bases, and 9 bases separated the two germline ends. The germline gives CDR1 MDHEN, CDR2 SYDVKM. The CDR3 sequence is 12 residues long. The CDR3: CASSSPTSEAFF. CDR3 bases: TGTGCCAGCAGTTCCCCGACTTCTGAAGCTTTCTTT.

This clonotype came up many times. V gene TRBV6-6 combines with J gene TRBJ1-6, with 8 bases fitting TRBD1. Trimming cost V 6 bases and J 10 bases; bases outside gene matches: 11. The germline CDR1 and CDR2 sequences are MNHNY and SVGAGI (reference sequence). The CDR3 is 15 residues long. The CDR3 spells CASSDNGQGQSPLHF. DNA for the CDR3: TGTGCCAGCAGCGATAACGGACAGGGCCAATCACCCCTCCACTTT.

This clonotype was counted ten times or more. The V gene is TRBV25-1, the J gene TRBJ1-4, with unresolved D. Germline V gives CDR1 MGHDK, CDR2 SYGVNS. V was shortened by 2 bases and J by 8 bases, with 15 bases between the two germline ends. The CDR3 runs to 15 residues. The CDR3 DNA follows: TGTGCCAGCAGTGAAGGTTGGCAGGAAGAAGAAAAACTGTTTTTT. Translating it yields CASSEGWQEEEKLFF.

The table lists this clonotype with a few counts. The rearrangement links TRBV7-9 to TRBJ2-7; D call uncertain. Germline-derived CDR1 and CDR2 are SEHNR and FQNEAQ (reference sequence). The CDR3 consists of 12 residues. Trimming removed 0 bases at V and 5 bases at J, with 5 bases between. CDR3 DNA sequence: TGTGCCAGCAGCTTAGCCACCGACGAGCAGTACTTC. Its translation is CASSLATDEQYF. The full variable domain, with the rest looked up from reference TRBV7-9 and TRBJ2-7, is DTGVSQNPRHKITKRGQNVTFRCDPISEHNRLYWYRQTLGQGPEFLTYFQNEAQLEKSRLLSDRFSAERPKGSFSTLEIQRTEQGDSAMYLCASSLATDEQYFGPGTRLTVT.

This chain uses TRBV20-1 with TRBJ2-3; perhaps D is TRBD1 or TRBD2 (5 bases each). CDR3 length equals 12 residues. The V and J ends lost 7 bases and 0 bases respectively, with 8 bases between them. Per the germline V gene, CDR1 is DFQATT and CDR2 is SNEGSKA (reference sequence). CDR3 protein: CSGDPSTDTQYF. CDR3 bases: TGCAGTGGGGACCCTAGCACAGATACGCAGTATTTT.

In this sample, this clonotype turned up many times. This sequence joins TRBV7-2 and TRBJ1-3; D uncertain. The CDR3 runs 15 residues. Germline assignment: CDR1 SGHTA and CDR2 FQGNSA. Trimming took 0 bases from V and 4 from J, leaving 10 bases between them. The chain's CDR3 is CASSLAIGLGNTIYF. The DNA of the CDR3 is TGTGCCAGCAGCTTAGCGATTGGCCTGGGAAACACCATATATTTT.

The sample holds many counts of this clonotype. This CDR3 reads CASSFGGAAEQFF. The CDR3 nucleotides are TGTGCCAGCAGTTTCGGGGGGGCCGCTGAGCAGTTCTTC. The chain carries TRBV6-2 or TRBV6-3 and TRBJ2-1; 8 bases are shared with TRBD2. Germline trimming cut 4 bases from V and 9 bases from J; bases unmatched to any gene: 5. The germline gives CDR1 MNHEY, CDR2 SVGEGT. This CDR3 has 13 residues.

This clonotype was seen only a few times. The chain is built from TRBV28 and TRBJ1-5; D is possibly TRBD1 (5 bases). This CDR3 has 15 residues. The germline V gene has CDR1 MDHEN and CDR2 SYDVKM. Trimming pared 6 bases from V and 4 bases from J, leaving 16 bases between. CDR3: CASRRDFHGNQPQHF. CDR3 nucleotides: TGTGCCAGCAGAAGGGACTTCCATGGAAATCAGCCCCAGCATTTT.

This clonotype was seen only a few times. This chain links TRBV5-6 with TRBJ2-1; TRBD2 agrees at 7 bases. V lost 1 base to trimming and J lost 4 bases; unmatched junction nucleotides: 8. Germline-derived CDR1 and CDR2 are SGHDT and YYEEEE. CDR3 length: 16 amino acids. The CDR3 region has the DNA TGTGCCAGCAGCTTGAATAGTCCTAGCGGTTACAATGAGCAGTTCTTC. Its protein product is CASSLNSPSGYNEQFF. Full variable domain (missing parts from reference TRBV5-6 and TRBJ2-1): DAGVTQSPTHLIKTRGQQVTLRCSPKSGHDTVSWYQQALGQGPQFIFQYYEEEERQRGNFPDRFSGHQFPNYSSELNVNALLLGDSALYLCASSLNSPSGYNEQFFGPGTRLTVL.

The chain couples TRBV4-1 to TRBJ1-1; D unclear. The CDR3 runs to 19 residues. Germline CDR1 and CDR2: MGHRA and YSYEKL. Deletions cut 0 bases from V and 0 bases from J, with 20 bases between. The CDR3 DNA is TGCGCCAGCAGCCAAGATCTCCCCGAGATGAGGGCTATGAACACTGAAGCTTTCTTT. Translating gives CASSQDLPEMRAMNTEAFF.

A few counts support this clonotype. The chain joins TRBV20-1 to TRBJ2-6, with D perhaps matching TRBD2 (6 bases). The V end was cut by 3 bases, the J end by 0 bases, with 12 bases between. The CDR3 sequence is 16 residues long. Germline CDR1 reads DFQATT; CDR2 reads SNEGSKA (reference sequence). CDR3 residues: CSASAGGRSGANVLTF. Here the CDR3 DNA reads TGCAGTGCTAGTGCCGGGGGACGCTCTGGGGCCAACGTCCTGACTTTC.

Many counts were recorded for this clonotype. The chain links TRBV7-9 to TRBJ2-7; 7 bases are a match to TRBD1. This CDR3 comprises 16 residues. V shed 7 bases, J shed 0 bases, and the junction held 12 bases outside the gene matches. Germline loops: CDR1 SEHNR, CDR2 FQNEAQ (reference sequence). The DNA of the CDR3 is TGTGCCAGCAACCGATTGGACAGGACCCGCTCCTACGAGCAGTACTTC. Amino acids: CASNRLDRTRSYEQYF.

This clonotype was seen ten or more times. V and J are TRBV7-8 and TRBJ2-3; unclear D gene. Germline CDR1 reads SGHVS; CDR2 reads FQNEAQ. V was pared by 5 bases and J by 4 bases, with 10 bases between. CDR3 length: 13 residues. The DNA of the CDR3 is TGTGCCAGCAGCCCTTCGGGCCCAGATACGCAGTATTTT. Amino acid sequence: CASSPSGPDTQYF.

This clonotype was observed at least ten times. V usage is TRBV7-2 and J usage is TRBJ2-2; a possible D gene is TRBD1 (6 bases). Between the trimmed V and J ends, which lost 5 bases and 1 base, there was a span of 14 bases. Germline CDR1 reads SGHTA; CDR2 reads FQGNSA. The CDR3 covers 16 residues. CDR3 amino acids: CASSAQPQGNTGELFF. The CDR3 nucleotides read TGTGCCAGCAGCGCACAACCACAGGGGAACACCGGGGAGCTGTTTTTT.

This clonotype was found many times. The rearrangement uses TRBV11-2 and TRBJ1-5, with unresolved D. Germline assignment: CDR1 SGHAT and CDR2 FQNNGV. V was trimmed by 6 bases and J by 2 bases, leaving 11 bases between them. The CDR3 covers 14 residues. The CDR3 DNA reads as TGTGCCAGCAGTCTTGGTAGTGGCAATCAGCCCCAGCATTTT. Translation gives CASSLGSGNQPQHF.

This clonotype was seen once. This chain connects TRBV2 to TRBJ2-1, with D perhaps matching TRBD2 (5 bases). The length of the CDR3 is 12 residues. Trimming took off 8 bases at V and 5 bases at J, with 10 bases between the two ends. From germline, CDR1 is SNHLY and CDR2 FYNNEI. DNA for the CDR3: TGTGCCAGCGGAGGTAGAGACAATGAGCAGTTCTTC. Amino acid sequence: CASGGRDNEQFF.

The table lists this clonotype with many counts. The gene calls are TRBV11-2 and TRBJ1-4, with 7 bases lining up with TRBD1. The CDR3 spans 16 residues. CDR1 is SGHAT and CDR2 is FQNNGV in the germline V gene. With 3 bases clipped from V and 3 bases from J, the junction kept 7 bases outside the gene matches. The CDR3 sequence: CASSFREGAANEKLFF. DNA for the CDR3: TGTGCCAGCAGCTTCCGGGAGGGGGCGGCTAATGAAAAACTGTTTTTT.

In this sample, this clonotype turned up many times. This rearrangement joins TRBV28 to TRBJ1-5; no firm D call. Deletions cut 10 bases from V and 2 bases from J, with 15 bases between. Per the germline V gene, CDR1 is MDHEN and CDR2 is SYDVKM. There are 14 residues in the CDR3. The CDR3 reads CATREVNGNQPQHF. CDR3 DNA sequence: TGTGCCACCCGGGAGGTTAATGGCAATCAGCCCCAGCATTTT.

This clonotype has a count of ten or more. This sequence joins TRBV4-2 and TRBJ2-1, with 10 positions matching TRBD2. Germline lookup yields CDR1 LGHNA and CDR2 YNFKEQ. J lost 4 bases, V lost 4 bases, and 7 bases had no gene match. CDR3 length: 16 residues. CDR3 amino acids: CASSPKGLAEYNEQFF. As DNA, the CDR3 is TGTGCCAGCAGCCCGAAAGGACTAGCGGAATACAATGAGCAGTTCTTC.